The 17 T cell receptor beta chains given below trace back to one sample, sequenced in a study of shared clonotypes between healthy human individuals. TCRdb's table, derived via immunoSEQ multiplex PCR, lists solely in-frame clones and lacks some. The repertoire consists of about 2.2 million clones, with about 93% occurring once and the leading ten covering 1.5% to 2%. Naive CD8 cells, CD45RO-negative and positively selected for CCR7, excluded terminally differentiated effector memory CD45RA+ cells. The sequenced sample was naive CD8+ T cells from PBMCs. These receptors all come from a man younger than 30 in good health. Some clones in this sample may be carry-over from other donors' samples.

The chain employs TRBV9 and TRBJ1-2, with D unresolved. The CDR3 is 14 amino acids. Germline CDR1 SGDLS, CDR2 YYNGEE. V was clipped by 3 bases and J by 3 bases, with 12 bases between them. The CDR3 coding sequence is TGTGCCAGCAGCGGGTTCAACGGGGACTATGGCTACACCTTC. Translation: CASSGFNGDYGYTF. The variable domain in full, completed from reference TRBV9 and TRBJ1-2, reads DSGVTQTPKHLITATGQRVTLRCSPRSGDLSVYWYQQSLDQGLQFLIQYYNGEERAKGNILERFSAQQFPDLHSELNLSSLELGDSALYFCASSGFNGDYGYTFGSGTRLTVV.

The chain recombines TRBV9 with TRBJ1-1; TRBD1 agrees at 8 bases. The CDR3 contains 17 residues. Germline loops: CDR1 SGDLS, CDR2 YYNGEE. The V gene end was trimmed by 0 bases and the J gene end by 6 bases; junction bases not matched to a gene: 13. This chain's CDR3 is CASSVAGLPRGRAEAFF. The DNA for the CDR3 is TGTGCCAGCAGCGTAGCGGGGCTCCCCAGGGGGCGAGCTGAAGCTTTCTTT.

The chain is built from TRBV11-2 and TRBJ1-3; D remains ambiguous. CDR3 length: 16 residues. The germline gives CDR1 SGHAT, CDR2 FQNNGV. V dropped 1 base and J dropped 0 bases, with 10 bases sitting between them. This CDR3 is CASSLGGLSSGNTIYF. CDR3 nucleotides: TGTGCCAGCAGCTTAGGAGGTCTGTCCTCTGGAAACACCATATATTTT.

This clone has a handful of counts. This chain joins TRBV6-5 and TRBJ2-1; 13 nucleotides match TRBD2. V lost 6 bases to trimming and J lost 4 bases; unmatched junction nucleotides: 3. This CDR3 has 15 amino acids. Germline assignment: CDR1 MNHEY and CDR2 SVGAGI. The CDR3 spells CASRPTSGRYNEQFF. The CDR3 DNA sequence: TGTGCCAGCAGACCGACTAGCGGGAGGTACAATGAGCAGTTCTTC.

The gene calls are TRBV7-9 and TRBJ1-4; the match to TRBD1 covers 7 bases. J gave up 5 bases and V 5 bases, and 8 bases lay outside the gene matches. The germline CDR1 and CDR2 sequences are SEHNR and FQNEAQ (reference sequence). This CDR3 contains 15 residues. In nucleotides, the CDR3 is TGTGCCAGCAGCCATAATGACAGGGTAAATGAAAAACTGTTTTTT. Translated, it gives CASSHNDRVNEKLFF.

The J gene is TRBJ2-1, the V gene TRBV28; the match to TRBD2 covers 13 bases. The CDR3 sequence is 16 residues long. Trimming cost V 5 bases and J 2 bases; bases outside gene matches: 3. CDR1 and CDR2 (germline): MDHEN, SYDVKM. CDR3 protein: CASSPGLAGAYNEQFF. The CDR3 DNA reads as TGTGCCAGCAGTCCCGGACTAGCGGGGGCCTACAATGAGCAGTTCTTC. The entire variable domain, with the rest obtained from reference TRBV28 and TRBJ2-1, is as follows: DVKVTQSSRYLVKRTGEKVFLECVQDMDHENMFWYRQDPGLGLRLIYFSYDVKMKEKGDIPEGYSVSREKKERFSLILESASTNQTSMYLCASSPGLAGAYNEQFFGPGTRLTVL.

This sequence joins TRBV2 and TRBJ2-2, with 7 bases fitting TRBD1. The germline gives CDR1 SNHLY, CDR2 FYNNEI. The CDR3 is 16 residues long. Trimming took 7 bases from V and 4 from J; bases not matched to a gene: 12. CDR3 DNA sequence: TGTGCCAGCAAAGGGGGAAGGACAGGCTTCACCGGGGAGCTGTTTTTT. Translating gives CASKGGRTGFTGELFF.

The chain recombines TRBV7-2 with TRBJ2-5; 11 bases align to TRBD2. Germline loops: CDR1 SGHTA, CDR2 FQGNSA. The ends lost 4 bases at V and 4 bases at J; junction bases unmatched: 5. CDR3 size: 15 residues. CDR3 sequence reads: CASSSGSGGGETQYF. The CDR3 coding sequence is TGTGCCAGCAGCTCGGGTAGCGGGGGGGGAGAGACCCAGTACTTC.

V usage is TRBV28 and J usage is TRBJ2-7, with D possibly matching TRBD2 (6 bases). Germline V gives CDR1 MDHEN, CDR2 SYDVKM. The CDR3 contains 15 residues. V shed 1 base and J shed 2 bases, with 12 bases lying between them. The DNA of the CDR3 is TGTGCCAGCAGTTTATACCAGCGGGCCCCCTACGAGCAGTACTTC. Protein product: CASSLYQRAPYEQYF.

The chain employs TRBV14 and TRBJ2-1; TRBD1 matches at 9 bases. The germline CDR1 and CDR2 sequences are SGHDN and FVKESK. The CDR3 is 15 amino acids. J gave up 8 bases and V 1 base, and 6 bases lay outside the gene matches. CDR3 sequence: CASSQGQGGSYEQFF. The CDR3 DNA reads TGTGCCAGCAGCCAAGGACAGGGGGGAAGCTATGAGCAGTTCTTC.

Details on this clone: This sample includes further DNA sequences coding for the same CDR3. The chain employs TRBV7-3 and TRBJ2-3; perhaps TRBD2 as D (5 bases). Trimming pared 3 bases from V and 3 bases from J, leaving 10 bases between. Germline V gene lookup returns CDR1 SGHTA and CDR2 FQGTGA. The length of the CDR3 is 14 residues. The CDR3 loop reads CASSFGGSTDTQYF. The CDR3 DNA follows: TGTGCCAGCAGCTTTGGTGGGAGTACAGATACGCAGTATTTT. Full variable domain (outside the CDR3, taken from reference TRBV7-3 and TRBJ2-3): GAGVSQTPSNKVTEKGKYVELRCDPISGHTALYWYRQSLGQGPEFLIYFQGTGAADDSGLPNDRFFAVRPEGSVSTLKIQRTERGDSAVYLCASSFGGSTDTQYFGPGTRLTVL.

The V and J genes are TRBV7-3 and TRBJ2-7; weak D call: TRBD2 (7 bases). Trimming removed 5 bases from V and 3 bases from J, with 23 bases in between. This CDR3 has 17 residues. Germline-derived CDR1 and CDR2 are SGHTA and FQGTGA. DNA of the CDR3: TGTGCCAGCAGCCCTCTCCGGGGGGACAACTTCTACTACGAGCAGTACTTC. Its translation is CASSPLRGDNFYYEQYF.

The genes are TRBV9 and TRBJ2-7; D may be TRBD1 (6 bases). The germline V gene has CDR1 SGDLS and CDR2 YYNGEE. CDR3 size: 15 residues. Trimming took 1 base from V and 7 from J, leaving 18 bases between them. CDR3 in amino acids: CASSVHPRTENEQYF. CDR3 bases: TGTGCCAGCAGCGTACACCCTAGGACAGAGAATGAGCAGTACTTC. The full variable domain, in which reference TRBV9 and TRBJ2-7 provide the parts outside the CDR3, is DSGVTQTPKHLITATGQRVTLRCSPRSGDLSVYWYQQSLDQGLQFLIQYYNGEERAKGNILERFSAQQFPDLHSELNLSSLELGDSALYFCASSVHPRTENEQYFGPGTRLTVT.

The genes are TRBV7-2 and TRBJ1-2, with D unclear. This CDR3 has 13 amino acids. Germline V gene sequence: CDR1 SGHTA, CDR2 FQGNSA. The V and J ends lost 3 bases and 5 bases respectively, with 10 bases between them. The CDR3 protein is CASSLRPLYGYTF. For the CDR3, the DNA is TGTGCCAGCAGCTTGAGACCCTTATATGGCTACACCTTC.

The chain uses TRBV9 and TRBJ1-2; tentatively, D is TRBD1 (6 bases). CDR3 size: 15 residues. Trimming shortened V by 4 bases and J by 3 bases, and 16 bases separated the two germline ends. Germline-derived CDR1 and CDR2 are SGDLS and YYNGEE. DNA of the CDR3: TGTGCCAGCAGCCCAGCAACAGGGCCCTACTATGGCTACACCTTC. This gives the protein CASSPATGPYYGYTF.

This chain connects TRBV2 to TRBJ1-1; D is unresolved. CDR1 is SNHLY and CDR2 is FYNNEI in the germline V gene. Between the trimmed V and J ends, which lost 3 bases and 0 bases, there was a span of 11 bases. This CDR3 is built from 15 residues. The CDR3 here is CASSEHDPVNTEAFF. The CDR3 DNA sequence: TGTGCCAGCAGTGAGCATGACCCGGTGAACACTGAAGCTTTCTTT.

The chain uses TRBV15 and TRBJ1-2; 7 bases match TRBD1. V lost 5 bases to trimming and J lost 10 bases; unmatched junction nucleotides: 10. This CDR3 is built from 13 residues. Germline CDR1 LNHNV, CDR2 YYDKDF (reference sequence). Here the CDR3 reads CATSRGQRADYTF. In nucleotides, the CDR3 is TGTGCCACCAGCCGGGGACAGAGAGCTGACTACACCTTC.